Only a few counts were recorded for the clone carrying this T cell receptor beta chain. Its antigen is not identified. Patients having uncontrolled infection, another autoimmune disease, pregnancy or lactation were not included. This sample is part of a study of T cells in Graves' hyperthyroidism and ophthalmopathy. RNA transcripts provided the source from which TCR beta CDR3 regions were amplified. Using the HTBI primer set, a first-round RT-PCR was run on the TCR CDR3. TCRdb reprocessed the multiplex PCR reads via MiXCR and lists one record per CDR3 protein. The sample has 550,000 to 700,000 distinct CDR3 sequences, about half seen once; the top ten hold around 19%. Study-wide findings and caveats: Within blood appeared most thyroid clonotypes that had expanded above 0.001. It was a median approximately 7.1 months before onset that the model predicted ophthalmopathy. Ophthalmopathy was separated from stable hyperthyroidism by a 13 V-J model.

The length of the CDR3 is 15 residues. The V gene end was trimmed by 4 bases and the J gene end by 5 bases; junction bases not matched to a gene: 7. CDR1 is MDHEN, CDR2 SYDVKM, per germline. The chain recombines TRBV28 with TRBJ1-2; 10 bases fit TRBD1. This TCR came from an adult woman with Graves' disease, either hyperthyroidism or ophthalmopathy (not recorded which). The sequenced sample was peripheral blood or thyroid tissue (not recorded which). The CDR3 region is CASSSPGTGVYGYTF. Here the CDR3 DNA reads TGTGCCAGCAGTTCCCCCGGGACAGGGGTATATGGCTACACCTTC.